Presented here are 18 T cell receptor beta chains from one specimen sequenced in a study of T cell repertoires in cytomegalovirus infection (dated by TCRdb to between 2018 and 2021). The sequencer was an Illumina HiSeq 1500. The public sequencing data were trimmed at Q25 with fastp and processed into clonotypes with MiXCR by TCRdb, which kept only in-frame beta chains. Under each unique CDR3 protein, matching rows form one entry showing the most common genes and DNA. This sample comprises roughly 200,000 distinct CDR3 sequences, about a sixth of them detected only once. The top ten clonotypes cover about 23% of the sample. Sequenced material: CD8+ T cells from PBMCs. These receptors originate from a human donor in good health (CMV status not recorded). Some clones in this sample may be carry-over from other donors' samples.

The chain carries TRBV7-8 and TRBJ1-2; no reliable D call. V shed 0 bases and J shed 3 bases, with 20 bases lying between them. Germline CDR1 reads SGHVS; CDR2 reads FQNEAQ. This CDR3 spans 18 amino acids. For the CDR3, the DNA is TGTGCCAGCAGCTTAGCGGTGGCAGTCTCCCGCTACGACTATGGCTACACCTTC. This sequence encodes CASSLAVAVSRYDYGYTF.

The gene calls are TRBV7-2 and TRBJ1-5; a possible D gene is TRBD1 (6 bases). Germline-derived CDR1 and CDR2 are SGHTA and FQGNSA. The germline V and J ends were trimmed by 1 base and 3 bases, with 10 bases remaining between them. This CDR3 region has 15 residues. CDR3: CASSLDRVANQPQHF. CDR3 in DNA: TGTGCCAGCAGCTTAGACAGGGTGGCCAATCAGCCCCAGCATTTT.

This clonotype was counted between two and nine times. This chain links TRBV6-1 with TRBJ2-1; TRBD1 aligns across 8 bases. V was clipped by 6 bases and J by 1 base; unmatched bases: 5. The CDR3 runs to 15 residues. Germline-derived CDR1 and CDR2 are MNHNS and SASEGT. CDR3 residues: CASRDRELSYNEQFF. The CDR3 bases are TGTGCCAGCAGGGACAGGGAGTTGTCCTACAATGAGCAGTTCTTC.

The V gene is TRBV7-8, the J gene TRBJ2-3; possibly TRBD2 for D (5 bases). The CDR3 has 14 amino acids. Looked up from germline, CDR1 is SGHVS and CDR2 is FQNEAQ. Trimming cost V 5 bases and J 4 bases, with 13 bases left between them. CDR3: CASSPMEAADTQYF. The CDR3, as DNA: TGTGCCAGCAGCCCCATGGAAGCGGCAGATACGCAGTATTTT.

This clonotype was detected a few times. The V and J genes are TRBV28 and TRBJ1-5; perhaps TRBD1 as D (6 bases). The CDR3 length is 17 residues. V lost 2 bases and J 1 base, leaving 15 bases between the germline ends. Germline V gene lookup returns CDR1 MDHEN and CDR2 SYDVKM. CDR3 sequence: CASSLGQGTGSNQPQHF. The CDR3 DNA reads TGTGCCAGCAGTTTAGGCCAGGGGACGGGGAGCAATCAGCCCCAGCATTTT.

The chain has TRBV7-4 and TRBJ2-2; no clear D gene. V lost 3 bases and J lost 3, with 14 bases in between. CDR3 length: 16 residues. Germline V CDR1 and CDR2: SGHVT, SQSDAQ. CDR3 loop: CASSFPKGLDTGELFF. The CDR3 bases are TGTGCCAGCAGCTTTCCGAAAGGGTTAGACACCGGGGAGCTGTTTTTT.

This clonotype appeared a few times. The chain joins TRBV7-2 to TRBJ2-7, with TRBD1 as a possible D gene (5 bases). CDR3 size: 13 residues. Germline V gene data show CDR1 as SGHTA and CDR2 as FQGNSA. The ends were cut back, 5 bases at V and 4 bases at J, with 12 bases in the middle. This chain's CDR3 is CASSPNQGYEQYF. The CDR3 DNA reads TGTGCCAGCAGCCCTAATCAGGGATACGAGCAGTACTTC.

The rearrangement links TRBV6-5 to TRBJ2-7, with 7 nucleotides matching TRBD2. Germline CDR1 reads MNHEY; CDR2 reads SVGAGI. The CDR3 has 14 amino acids. V shed 2 bases, J shed 0 bases, and the junction held 1 base outside the gene matches. CDR3 in amino acids: CASSYGTNSYEQYF. In DNA form, the CDR3 reads TGTGCCAGCAGTTACGGGACTAACTCCTACGAGCAGTACTTC.

In this sample, this clonotype turned up many times. The chain links TRBV7-2 to TRBJ2-2; D might be TRBD1 (6 bases). CDR1 is SGHTA and CDR2 is FQGNSA in the germline V gene. This CDR3 comprises 16 residues. Deletions cut 2 bases from V and 3 bases from J, with 13 bases between. The CDR3 DNA reads as TGTGCCAGCAGCTTAAGCACAGGGTGGTACACCGGGGAGCTGTTTTTT. Translating it yields CASSLSTGWYTGELFF.

This clonotype was recorded a few times. V gene TRBV7-2 combines with J gene TRBJ1-5, with D unclear. Trimming took off 2 bases at V and 2 bases at J, with 16 bases between the two ends. CDR1 is SGHTA and CDR2 is FQGNSA in the germline V gene. CDR3 length equals 17 residues. CDR3 nucleotide sequence: TGTGCCAGCAGCTTAAAGGCCAACCCTGGTGGCAATCAGCCCCAGCATTTT. Its protein product is CASSLKANPGGNQPQHF. Full variable domain (rest looked up from reference TRBV7-2 and TRBJ1-5): GAGVSQSPSNKVTEKGKDVELRCDPISGHTALYWYRQSLGQGLEFLIYFQGNSAPDKSGLPSDRFSAERTGGSVSTLTIQRTQQEDSAVYLCASSLKANPGGNQPQHFGDGTRLSIL.

This clonotype was observed a few times. The rearrangement links TRBV5-4 to TRBJ1-1; TRBD1 matches 7 bases. Trimming at V came to 0 bases and at J to 3 bases, leaving 14 bases not matched to a gene. The length of the CDR3 is 18 residues. Per the germline V gene, CDR1 is SGHNT and CDR2 is YYREEE (reference sequence). The CDR3, as DNA: TGTGCCAGCAGCTTGGGTCAGGGGGAAGTGGCGCGGGACACTGAAGCTTTCTTT. Encoded protein: CASSLGQGEVARDTEAFF. The variable domain in full, with the rest retrieved from reference TRBV5-4 and TRBJ1-1, is ETGVTQSPTHLIKTRGQQVTLRCSSQSGHNTVSWYQQALGQGPQFIFQYYREEENGRGNFPPRFSGLQFPNYSSELNVNALELDDSALYLCASSLGQGEVARDTEAFFGQGTRLTVV.

This clonotype was seen more than once but under ten times. V and J are TRBV6-2 or TRBV6-3 and TRBJ2-6; D gene unclear. The CDR3 totals 14 residues. V gave up 6 bases and J gave up 2 bases, with 8 bases separating them. The germline V gene has CDR1 MNHEY and CDR2 SVGEGT. CDR3 residues: CASSPFAGANVLTF. The CDR3 nucleotides read TGTGCCAGCAGCCCCTTCGCTGGGGCCAACGTCCTGACTTTC.

V gene TRBV4-1 combines with J gene TRBJ2-1; 9 bases line up with TRBD2. This CDR3 has 13 amino acids. V trimming: 9 bases; J trimming: 6 bases; junction bases outside the gene matches: 6. Germline V lookup: CDR1 MGHRA, CDR2 YSYEKL. The CDR3 loop reads CASGRGGINEQFF. The CDR3 bases are TGCGCCAGTGGGCGGGGGGGCATCAATGAGCAGTTCTTC.

This clonotype has more than one count but fewer than ten. The gene calls are TRBV4-1 and TRBJ1-2, with no clear D. CDR3 length: 13 residues. The germline CDR1 and CDR2 sequences are MGHRA and YSYEKL. Deletions cut 7 bases from V and 6 bases from J, with 15 bases between. CDR3 residues: CASTKSPSHGYTF. CDR3 nucleotides: TGCGCCAGCACCAAGTCACCGTCACATGGCTACACCTTC.

This chain uses TRBV5-1 with TRBJ1-1; D is unclear. From germline, CDR1 is SGHRS and CDR2 YFSETQ. V gave up 0 bases and J gave up 1 base, with 13 bases separating them. The CDR3 extends over 16 amino acids. The CDR3 protein is CASSLVNPAGNTEAFF. The DNA for the CDR3 is TGCGCCAGCAGCTTGGTGAATCCTGCGGGGAACACTGAAGCTTTCTTT.

This chain connects TRBV20-1 to TRBJ2-7, with 7 bases matching TRBD1. CDR1 is DFQATT and CDR2 is SNEGSKA in the germline V gene (reference sequence). This CDR3 region has 15 residues. The ends lost 2 bases at V and 6 bases at J; junction bases unmatched: 13. The CDR3 loop reads CSARSSRDSAGEQYF. The CDR3 DNA follows: TGCAGTGCTAGATCGTCCCGGGACAGTGCGGGCGAGCAGTACTTC.

This clonotype showed up just a few times. At one end, the junction sequence differs from germline, possibly due to a read error. The chain recombines TRBV7-6 with TRBJ1-2; perhaps TRBD1 as D (5 bases). This CDR3 spans 9 amino acids. Germline V CDR1 and CDR2: SGHVS, FNYEAQ. The CDR3 nucleotides are TGTGCCAGCAGCCCAGGGCTTCACTTC. Its protein product is CASSPGLHF.

The gene calls are TRBV24-1 and TRBJ2-1; 10 positions agree with TRBD1. The CDR3 loop spans 13 amino acids. Germline values: CDR1 KGHDR, CDR2 SFDVKD. V was pared by 5 bases and J by 14 bases, with 8 bases of the junction left unmatched. CDR3 coding DNA: TGTGCCACCAGTGGTTCGGGACAGGGGAATGAGTTCTTC. Residues: CATSGSGQGNEFF.